These 5 T cell receptor beta chains were all obtained from the same sample, sequenced in a study of T cells in Graves' hyperthyroidism and ophthalmopathy. What was amplified from RNA transcripts were TCR beta CDR3 regions. The TCR CDR3 first-round RT-PCR relied on the HTBI primer set. TCRdb reprocessed the multiplex PCR reads via MiXCR and lists one record per CDR3 protein. The sample shows about 280,000 distinct CDR3 sequences, less than 30% of them seen only once. The material sequenced was blood. The receptors originated from a man aged 35-49 years with Graves' hyperthyroidism that later progressed to Graves' ophthalmopathy.

V gene TRBV6-5 combines with J gene TRBJ1-5; D possibly corresponds to TRBD1 (6 bases). V lost 2 bases and J lost 4, with 12 bases in between. Germline-derived CDR1 and CDR2 are MNHEY and SVGAGI. The CDR3 runs to 15 residues. The CDR3 spells CASSYTQGLNQPQHF. CDR3 bases: TGTGCCAGCAGTTACACACAGGGTTTAAATCAGCCCCAGCATTTT.

This clonotype was found many times. The rearrangement uses TRBV12-5 and TRBJ2-2, with TRBD1 matching over 7 bases. The CDR3 covers 16 residues. CDR1 is LGHNT and CDR2 is FRNRAP in the germline V gene. With V trimmed by 1 base and J by 3 bases, 5 bases remained unmatched. Here the CDR3 reads CASGLGQGVHTGELFF. In nucleotides, the CDR3 is TGTGCTAGTGGTTTGGGTCAGGGGGTACACACCGGGGAGCTGTTTTTT.

V and J are TRBV19 and TRBJ1-1; D not certain. This CDR3 has 11 amino acids. V lost 8 bases, J lost 4 bases, and 8 bases lay in between. Germline V gene data show CDR1 as LNHDA and CDR2 as SQIVND (reference sequence). CDR3 sequence (DNA): TGTGCCAGTCGTAAAGGCACTGAAGCTTTCTTT. This encodes CASRKGTEAFF.

This clonotype was counted between two and nine times. The V call is TRBV6-1, the J call TRBJ1-1; D remains unclear. Per the germline V gene, CDR1 is MNHNS and CDR2 is SASEGT. This CDR3 spans 15 amino acids. Trimming took 3 bases from V and 1 from J, leaving 12 bases between them. The CDR3 here is CASSDQAEQNTEAFF. CDR3 sequence (DNA): TGTGCCAGCAGTGACCAGGCGGAGCAGAACACTGAAGCTTTCTTT.

This clonotype was recorded many times. V and J are TRBV28 and TRBJ1-2, with unresolved D. The V gene lost 5 bases and the J gene lost 4 bases, with 14 bases spanning the gap. In germline, CDR1 is MDHEN, CDR2 SYDVKM. This CDR3 comprises 14 residues. CDR3 in amino acids: CASSNDNRGYGYTF. DNA of the CDR3: TGTGCCAGCAGTAACGACAACCGGGGCTATGGCTACACCTTC.